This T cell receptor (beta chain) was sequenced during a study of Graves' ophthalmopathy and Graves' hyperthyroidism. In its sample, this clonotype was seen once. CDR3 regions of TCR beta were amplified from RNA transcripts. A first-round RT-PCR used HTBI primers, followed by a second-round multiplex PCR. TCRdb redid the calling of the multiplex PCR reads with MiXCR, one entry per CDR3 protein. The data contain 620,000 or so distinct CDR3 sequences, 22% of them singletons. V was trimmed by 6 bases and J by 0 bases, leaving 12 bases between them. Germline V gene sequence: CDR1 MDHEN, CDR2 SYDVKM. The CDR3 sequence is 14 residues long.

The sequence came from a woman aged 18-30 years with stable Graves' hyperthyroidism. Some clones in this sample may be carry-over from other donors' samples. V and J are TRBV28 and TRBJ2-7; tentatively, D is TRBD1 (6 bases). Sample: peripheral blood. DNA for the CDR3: TGTGCCAGCAGCATGACAGGAAACTCCTACGAGCAGTACTTC. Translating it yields CASSMTGNSYEQYF.